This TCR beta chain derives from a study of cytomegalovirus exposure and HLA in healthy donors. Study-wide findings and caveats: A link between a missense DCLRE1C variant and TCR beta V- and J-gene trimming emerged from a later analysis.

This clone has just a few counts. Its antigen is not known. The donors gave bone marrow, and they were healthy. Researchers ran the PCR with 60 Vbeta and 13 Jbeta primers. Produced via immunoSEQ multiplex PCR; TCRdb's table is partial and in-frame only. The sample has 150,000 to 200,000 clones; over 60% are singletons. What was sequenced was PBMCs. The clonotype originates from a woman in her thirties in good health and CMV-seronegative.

CDR3 DNA: TGTGCCAGCAGCTTCCGACAGGGCCTAAACTATGGCTACACCTTC. Protein: CASSFRQGLNYGYTF. V is TRBV7-8 and J is TRBJ1-2; the match to TRBD1 covers 7 bases. Germline CDR1 is SGHVS and CDR2 is FQNEAQ. This CDR3 contains 15 residues. With 3 bases clipped from V and 2 bases from J, the junction kept 6 bases outside the gene matches.